What follows is one T cell receptor (beta chain) and its context. The data stem from a study of T-cell reconstitution after alpha-beta-depleted transplantation in children. CDR1 and CDR2 (germline): SGHNT, YYREEE (reference sequence). Trimming shortened V by 0 bases and J by 5 bases, and 8 bases separated the two germline ends. The length of the CDR3 is 13 residues. The library targeted TCRbeta and was prepared with unique molecular identifiers. TCRdb called the PCR reads again in MiXCR, with one record for every CDR3 protein. The data contain roughly 160,000 distinct CDR3 sequences, 11% of them seen just once; the ten biggest clones take up around 13%.

This TCR was sampled from a boy younger than 10 with acute myeloid leukemia, due to receive a stem cell transplant. The chain combines TRBV5-4 with TRBJ2-5, with TRBD2 as a possible D gene (5 bases). Sample: PBMCs, taken before TCRalphabeta/CD19-depleted stem cell transplant. The CDR3 nucleotides are TGTGCCAGCAGCTTGGCTAGCTGGGAGACCCAGTACTTC. The encoded protein is CASSLASWETQYF.